Listed below are T cell receptor beta chains from one sample, sequenced in a study of blood T cell repertoires in COVID-19. TCRdb's copy holds only in-frame clones and misses some; the assay was immunoSEQ multiplex PCR. Of around 190,000 clones listed, about 91% were seen once; the top ten hold around a tenth. Sequencing used PBMCs or T cells enriched from blood (not recorded which). The source of these receptors is a man aged 18-30 years with acute COVID-19. Both conserved end residues are trimmed from each CDR3. A D gene is named only where the DNA matches it firmly.

j_gene: TRBJ2-5; len: 13; v_gene: TRBV6-1; d_gene: NA; CDR3aa: ASSESAGYQETQY
j_gene: TRBJ1-3; len: 13; v_gene: TRBV7-8; d_gene: TRBD1; CDR3aa: ASSPRTGPGNTIY
j_gene: TRBJ1-2; len: 11; v_gene: TRBV11-2; d_gene: NA; CDR3aa: ASSLANRDGYT
j_gene: TRBJ2-2; len: 15; v_gene: TRBV13; d_gene: TRBD1; CDR3aa: ASSTGTGGPYTGELF
j_gene: TRBJ1-5; len: 14; v_gene: TRBV21-1; d_gene: NA; CDR3aa: ASSAYTGSGNQPQH
j_gene: TRBJ1-2; len: 12; v_gene: TRBV29-1; d_gene: NA; CDR3aa: SVGYNRGDYGYT
j_gene: TRBJ1-4; len: 12; v_gene: TRBV28; d_gene: TRBD1; CDR3aa: ASSSRAGQGELF
j_gene: TRBJ2-1; len: 18; v_gene: TRBV28; d_gene: TRBD2; CDR3aa: ASSFLGTSGITSSYNEQF
j_gene: TRBJ1-1; len: 11; v_gene: TRBV2; d_gene: TRBD1; CDR3aa: ASSGDRDTEAF
j_gene: TRBJ2-2; len: 12; v_gene: TRBV28; d_gene: TRBD1; CDR3aa: ASSGTGGTGELF
j_gene: TRBJ1-6; len: 12; v_gene: TRBV19; d_gene: NA; CDR3aa: ASSAPRQNSPLH
j_gene: TRBJ2-2; len: 14; v_gene: TRBV27; d_gene: TRBD1; CDR3aa: ASSLYAQGTTGELF
j_gene: TRBJ2-7; len: 9; v_gene: TRBV28; d_gene: NA; CDR3aa: ATMGLYEQY
j_gene: TRBJ1-4; len: 9; v_gene: TRBV7-6; d_gene: NA; CDR3aa: ASSSEEKLF
j_gene: TRBJ2-3; len: 12; v_gene: TRBV7-3; d_gene: NA; CDR3aa: ASSLNGPLDTQY
j_gene: TRBJ2-4; len: 13; v_gene: TRBV2; d_gene: NA; CDR3aa: ASSEEGGTKNIQY
j_gene: TRBJ2-5; len: 14; v_gene: TRBV15; d_gene: TRBD2; CDR3aa: ATSTSSSGAQETQY
j_gene: TRBJ2-7; len: 11; v_gene: TRBV2; d_gene: NA; CDR3aa: ASWRAIDHEQY
j_gene: TRBJ2-7; len: 13; v_gene: TRBV9; d_gene: TRBD1; CDR3aa: ASSVGQGSLYEQY
j_gene: TRBJ2-6; len: 10; v_gene: TRBV15; d_gene: NA; CDR3aa: ATSSHFDVLT
j_gene: TRBJ2-7; len: 11; v_gene: TRBV7-2; d_gene: NA; CDR3aa: ASSSRVTREQY
j_gene: TRBJ2-3; len: 13; v_gene: TRBV7-3; d_gene: TRBD2; CDR3aa: ASSLTSTPPDTQY
j_gene: TRBJ1-2; len: 11; v_gene: TRBV12-3/TRBV12-4; d_gene: TRBD1; CDR3aa: ASSQDRNRGYT
j_gene: TRBJ2-2; len: 11; v_gene: TRBV30; d_gene: TRBD2; CDR3aa: ACLAENTGELF
j_gene: TRBJ1-5; len: 13; v_gene: TRBV25-1; d_gene: NA; CDR3aa: ASGDRGGSNQPQH
j_gene: TRBJ1-5; len: 14; v_gene: TRBV6-1; d_gene: TRBD1; CDR3aa: ASSAGQGARDQPQH
j_gene: TRBJ2-7; len: 12; v_gene: TRBV5-8; d_gene: TRBD1; CDR3aa: ASSSRTGKYEQY
j_gene: TRBJ1-6; len: 12; v_gene: TRBV7-3; d_gene: NA; CDR3aa: ASSIGSGNSPLH
j_gene: TRBJ2-1; len: 13; v_gene: TRBV2; d_gene: TRBD1; CDR3aa: AMLRTGRIVDEQF
j_gene: TRBJ1-1; len: 11; v_gene: TRBV4-3; d_gene: NA; CDR3aa: ASSQERNTEAF
j_gene: TRBJ2-7; len: 12; v_gene: TRBV4-1; d_gene: TRBD2; CDR3aa: ASSQTGLAYEQY
j_gene: TRBJ2-7; len: 13; v_gene: TRBV28; d_gene: NA; CDR3aa: ASTTPQGISYEQY
j_gene: TRBJ2-1; len: 10; v_gene: TRBV28; d_gene: TRBD1; CDR3aa: ACRTGNNEQF
j_gene: TRBJ2-1; len: 13; v_gene: TRBV5-4; d_gene: TRBD2; CDR3aa: ASSLSGSSYNEQF
j_gene: TRBJ1-6; len: 12; v_gene: TRBV28; d_gene: NA; CDR3aa: ASSLPMRNSPLH
j_gene: TRBJ1-2; len: 12; v_gene: TRBV29-1; d_gene: NA; CDR3aa: SVHNRRRNYGYT
j_gene: TRBJ2-3; len: 14; v_gene: TRBV11-3; d_gene: NA; CDR3aa: ASSPTRGPSADTQY
j_gene: TRBJ2-7; len: 10; v_gene: TRBV19; d_gene: NA; CDR3aa: ATSTSPYEQY
j_gene: TRBJ1-2; len: 13; v_gene: TRBV13; d_gene: NA; CDR3aa: ASSLFSAGIYGYT
j_gene: TRBJ1-5; len: 15; v_gene: TRBV7-8; d_gene: NA; CDR3aa: ASSLEGRQNLNQPQH
j_gene: TRBJ1-1; len: 14; v_gene: TRBV28; d_gene: TRBD1; CDR3aa: ASSLGTGKLNTEAF
j_gene: TRBJ2-1; len: 10; v_gene: TRBV5-8; d_gene: TRBD2; CDR3aa: ASPGRGAEQF
j_gene: TRBJ1-6; len: 13; v_gene: TRBV27; d_gene: TRBD1; CDR3aa: ASRNRGLMDSPLH
j_gene: TRBJ2-1; len: 12; v_gene: TRBV18; d_gene: TRBD2; CDR3aa: ASSQASGSDEQF
j_gene: TRBJ1-2; len: 10; v_gene: TRBV21-1; d_gene: NA; CDR3aa: ASREGDHGYT
j_gene: TRBJ2-1; len: 11; v_gene: TRBV7-9; d_gene: TRBD1; CDR3aa: ASSRGTGNEQF
j_gene: TRBJ2-1; len: 10; v_gene: TRBV7-9; d_gene: TRBD1; CDR3aa: ASSSTGGEQF
j_gene: TRBJ2-1; len: 15; v_gene: TRBV7-6; d_gene: TRBD2; CDR3aa: ASSLEVGREVRNEQF
j_gene: TRBJ2-1; len: 15; v_gene: TRBV10-3; d_gene: TRBD2; CDR3aa: AISVWGLAGTYNEQF
j_gene: TRBJ1-2; len: 10; v_gene: TRBV4-2; d_gene: TRBD1; CDR3aa: ASQGTALGYT
j_gene: TRBJ2-5; len: 11; v_gene: TRBV2; d_gene: NA; CDR3aa: AERTTPGETQY
j_gene: TRBJ1-6; len: 16; v_gene: TRBV5-1; d_gene: TRBD1; CDR3aa: ASSLGYRGSSYNSPLH
j_gene: TRBJ2-4; len: 11; v_gene: TRBV6-5; d_gene: NA; CDR3aa: ASSRETLGIQY
j_gene: TRBJ2-3; len: 15; v_gene: TRBV20-1; d_gene: NA; CDR3aa: SASRGSQEAPGDTQY
j_gene: TRBJ2-1; len: 15; v_gene: TRBV11-2; d_gene: TRBD2; CDR3aa: ASSFVAGGASYNEQF
j_gene: TRBJ1-3; len: 13; v_gene: TRBV11-2; d_gene: NA; CDR3aa: ASSHNTNSGNTIY
j_gene: TRBJ2-7; len: 12; v_gene: TRBV11-3; d_gene: NA; CDR3aa: ASSGRDSPYEQY